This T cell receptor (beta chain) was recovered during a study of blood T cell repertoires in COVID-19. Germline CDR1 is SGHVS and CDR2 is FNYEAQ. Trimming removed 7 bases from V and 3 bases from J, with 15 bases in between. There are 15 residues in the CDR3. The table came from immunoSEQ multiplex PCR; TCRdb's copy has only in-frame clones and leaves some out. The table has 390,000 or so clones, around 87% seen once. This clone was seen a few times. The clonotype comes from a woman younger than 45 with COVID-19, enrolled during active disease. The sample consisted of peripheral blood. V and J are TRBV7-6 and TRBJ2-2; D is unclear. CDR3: CASNPDPRDTGELFF. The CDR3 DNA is TGTGCCAGCAACCCTGACCCCCGGGACACCGGGGAGCTGTTTTTT.